This TCR beta chain appears in the sequencing data of a study of cytomegalovirus exposure and HLA in healthy donors. PCR primers comprised 60 Vbeta and 13 Jbeta primers. Profiling relied on immunoSEQ multiplex PCR, and the TCRdb table lists in-frame clones only, not all of them. The sample has approximately 110,000 clones, about 78% seen once. The receptor comes from a woman between 40 and 50 years old in good health and CMV-seropositive. Sequenced: PBMCs.

The CDR3 is CASSKAGTEETQYF. The DNA of the CDR3 is TGTGCCAGCAGCAAAGCAGGGACAGAAGAGACCCAGTACTTC. J is TRBJ2-5 and V is TRBV21-1; TRBD1, as called in the table, went unchecked against the DNA. TRBV21-1 is recorded as a pseudogene. The CDR3 loop spans 14 amino acids.